These 13 T cell receptor beta chains were sequenced from one sample in a study of T cell responses to AZD1222 COVID-19 vaccine listed by TCRdb under 2021. In light of the paper, this sample's time point label describes: baseline before first vaccination. The library was obtained by the immunoSEQ multiplex PCR assay. This is the immuneACCESS table as TCRdb keeps it, with only in-frame sequences that have V and J called. A part of the clones is gone; compared with another copy, unresolved V genes explain less than half, and the rest is unexplained. This sample is represented by more than 150,000 clones; 70% to 90% of them were singletons. The ten largest clones capture around 5.8% of the sample. The source material was peripheral blood, sampled on day 0 of AZD1222 vaccination. The source of these receptors is an adult in good health.

This clone has just one count. DNA of the CDR3: TGCGCCAGCAGCGCGGGACACCCGAACACTGAAGCTTTCTTT. Encoded protein: CASSAGHPNTEAFF. The chain recombines TRBV4-1 with TRBJ1-1, with D perhaps TRBD1 (6 bases). This CDR3 contains 14 residues. The germline V gene has CDR1 MGHRA and CDR2 YSYEKL. The V and J ends lost 5 bases and 1 base respectively, with 11 bases between them.

J is TRBJ2-2 and V is TRBV5-1; TRBD2 matches at 10 bases. The V and J ends lost 2 bases and 0 bases, in that order; junction bases with no gene match: 7. Germline V lookup: CDR1 SGHRS, CDR2 YFSETQ. The CDR3 runs 18 residues. As DNA, the CDR3 is TGCGCCAGCAGCTTTTCCCCTAGCGGGGGTACGAACACCGGGGAGCTGTTTTTT. This gives the protein CASSFSPSGGTNTGELFF.

Only a few counts were recorded for this clone. The chain has TRBV7-2 and TRBJ2-2, with D unclear. Deletions cut 2 bases from V and 0 bases from J, with 13 bases between. CDR1 SGHTA and CDR2 FQGNSA come from the germline V gene. This CDR3 contains 17 residues. CDR3 sequence: CASSLSRILSNTGELFF. The CDR3 DNA is TGTGCCAGCAGCTTATCCCGAATCCTATCGAACACCGGGGAGCTGTTTTTT.

The chain uses TRBV14 and TRBJ1-2; 10 nucleotides line up with TRBD1. This CDR3 has 15 residues. Germline V gene sequence: CDR1 SGHDN, CDR2 FVKESK. Trimming took 4 bases from V and 8 from J; bases not matched to a gene: 10. The CDR3 coding sequence is TGTGCCAGCAGCCTTGGGGGGACAGGGGCTTTCGGCTACACCTTC. Its translation is CASSLGGTGAFGYTF.

This clone was picked up a small number of times. The V gene is TRBV19, the J gene TRBJ1-6; possibly TRBD1 for D (5 bases). The CDR3 extends over 16 amino acids. The germline CDR1 and CDR2 sequences are LNHDA and SQIVND (reference sequence). The germline V and J ends were trimmed by 6 bases and 7 bases, with 19 bases remaining between them. The CDR3 DNA reads as TGTGCCAGTAGCAAAAGGGCGGGACGGATCAATTCACCCCTCCACTTT. Residues: CASSKRAGRINSPLHF.

This clone was seen a handful of times. The V and J genes are TRBV19 and TRBJ1-4, with 9 bases lining up with TRBD1. The CDR3 loop spans 17 amino acids. Germline V CDR1 and CDR2: LNHDA, SQIVND (reference sequence). The V segment lost 3 bases and the J segment 3 bases; nucleotides outside the gene matches: 8. The CDR3: CASSIPTGGTANEKLFF. The CDR3 region has the DNA TGTGCCAGTAGTATCCCCACAGGGGGCACGGCTAATGAAAAACTGTTTTTT.

The gene calls are TRBV20-1 and TRBJ1-2; maybe TRBD1 (6 bases). Between the trimmed V and J ends, which lost 3 bases and 6 bases, there was a span of 14 bases. Germline V lookup: CDR1 DFQATT, CDR2 SNEGSKA (reference sequence). This CDR3 comprises 13 residues. The DNA for the CDR3 is TGCAGTGCTAGTAGTCCAGGGGATCATGGCTACACCTTC. Protein sequence: CSASSPGDHGYTF.

Of note for this clone: This CDR3 is also generated by other DNA sequences in the sample. V and J are TRBV30 and TRBJ1-5; TRBD1 aligns across 7 bases. V was clipped by 1 base and J by 4 bases; unmatched bases: 1. This CDR3 contains 13 residues. Germline values: CDR1 GTSNPN, CDR2 SVGIG (reference sequence). In DNA, the CDR3 is TGTGCCTGGAGTGGACAGGGAAATCAGCCCCAGCATTTT. It encodes CAWSGQGNQPQHF.

This rearrangement joins TRBV5-1 to TRBJ1-6; TRBD1 aligns across 9 bases. With 5 bases clipped from V and 7 bases from J, the junction kept 13 bases outside the gene matches. CDR1 is SGHRS, CDR2 YFSETQ, per germline. The CDR3 is made up of 17 amino acids. The CDR3 sequence is CASSWSGTGFGNSPLHF. The CDR3 DNA follows: TGCGCCAGCAGTTGGTCCGGGACAGGGTTCGGGAATTCACCCCTCCACTTT.

This sequence joins TRBV6-5 and TRBJ2-2; the match to TRBD1 covers 11 bases. This CDR3 has 14 residues. The J segment lost 7 bases and the V segment lost 6 bases, leaving 4 bases of the junction unmatched. CDR1 and CDR2 from the germline V gene are MNHEY and SVGAGI. For the CDR3, the DNA is TGTGCCAGCAGAAGGGACAGGGGGATCGGGGAGCTGTTTTTT. Amino acid sequence: CASRRDRGIGELFF.

This rearrangement joins TRBV14 to TRBJ2-2; D is ambiguous. CDR1 is SGHDN, CDR2 FVKESK, per germline. The V end lost 4 bases, the J end lost 6 bases, and 15 bases lay between the germline ends. The CDR3 consists of 15 residues. In nucleotides, the CDR3 is TGTGCCAGCAGCCCCTCCAGACCTGGCCCCGGGGAGCTGTTTTTT. Translating it yields CASSPSRPGPGELFF.

This chain uses TRBV2 with TRBJ2-5; TRBD2 matches at 14 bases. In germline, CDR1 is SNHLY, CDR2 FYNNEI. Trimming cost V 4 bases and J 9 bases; bases outside gene matches: 16. The CDR3 consists of 18 residues. DNA for the CDR3: TGTGCCAGCAGTGTAGGACAGTTGGGACTAGCGGGAGTGAAGGCCCAGTACTTC. Its translation: CASSVGQLGLAGVKAQYF. The variable domain in full, completed from reference TRBV2 and TRBJ2-5, reads EPEVTQTPSHQVTQMGQEVILRCVPISNHLYFYWYRQILGQKVEFLVSFYNNEISEKSEIFDDQFSVERPDGSNFTLKIRSTKLEDSAMYFCASSVGQLGLAGVKAQYFGPGTRLLVL.

The V call is TRBV4-2, the J call TRBJ2-1, with a weak D call TRBD2 (5 bases). The germline V and J ends were trimmed by 1 base and 1 base, with 11 bases remaining between them. The CDR3 has 16 amino acids. The germline V gene encodes CDR1 LGHNA and CDR2 YNFKEQ. CDR3 sequence: CASSQGGDLSYNEQFF. In DNA form, the CDR3 reads TGTGCCAGCAGCCAAGGGGGAGACCTATCCTACAATGAGCAGTTCTTC.